A single sample is the source of the 10 T cell receptor beta chains below, sequenced in a study of OX40 agonist ivuxolimab in advanced cancers. The library was produced with the immunoSEQ multiplex PCR assay. TCRdb took this table from immuneACCESS and kept in-frame rearrangements with V and J called. Such tables lack part of the clones; where checked against another copy, unresolved V genes explain under half of the gap, and the rest is unexplained. The sample table records some 50,000 clones; 88% of these occur just once. The top ten clones comprise approximately 1.6% of the sample. The source was CD4+ or CD8+ T cells sorted from blood, collected in a trial of the OX40 agonist ivuxolimab. These receptors all stem from an adult with an advanced solid tumor such as melanoma, head and neck, liver or kidney cancer.

The chain carries TRBV2 and TRBJ1-4; TRBD1 matches 12 bases. This CDR3 has 14 amino acids. Trimming took 7 bases from V and 8 from J; bases not matched to a gene: 5. Germline V lookup: CDR1 SNHLY, CDR2 FYNNEI. The CDR3 reads CASTGDRGLEKLFF. DNA for the CDR3: TGTGCCAGCACTGGGGACAGGGGGCTAGAAAAACTGTTTTTT.

The chain carries TRBV4-1 and TRBJ2-1; possible D gene TRBD2, 5 bases. Trimming removed 0 bases from V and 4 bases from J, with 13 bases in between. The CDR3 sequence is 16 residues long. Germline V gene lookup returns CDR1 MGHRA and CDR2 YSYEKL. This CDR3 reads CASSQDASGAYNEQFF. The CDR3 DNA reads as TGCGCCAGCAGCCAAGACGCCAGCGGAGCTTACAATGAGCAGTTCTTC.

V usage is TRBV6-5 and J usage is TRBJ1-5; TRBD1 agrees at 7 bases. The V and J ends lost 2 bases and 6 bases, in that order; junction bases with no gene match: 4. The CDR3 is 14 amino acids. CDR1 and CDR2 (germline): MNHEY, SVGAGI. The CDR3 DNA follows: TGTGCCAGCAGTTACCAAACAGGGGTTCAGCCCCAGCATTTT. This translates into CASSYQTGVQPQHF.

The CDR3 region is CASSLRNLGEKLFF. CDR3 DNA sequence: TGTGCCAGCAGTTTACGGAACCTAGGGGAAAAACTGTTTTTT. This chain connects TRBV28 to TRBJ1-4; D not certain. Trimming took off 2 bases at V and 8 bases at J, with 12 bases between the two ends. This CDR3 is 14 amino acids long. CDR1 and CDR2 from the germline V gene are MDHEN and SYDVKM.

V gene TRBV5-6 combines with J gene TRBJ2-7, with TRBD2 identical over 11 bases. Germline V gives CDR1 SGHDT, CDR2 YYEEEE. V gave up 4 bases and J gave up 2 bases; unmatched junction bases: 14. This CDR3 region has 18 residues. CDR3 coding DNA: TGTGCCAGCAGCGCCCCCCCGGGGGTAGCGGGAGGGCCCTACGAGCAGTACTTC. Protein sequence: CASSAPPGVAGGPYEQYF.

The chain has TRBV28 and TRBJ2-5; 7 bases align to TRBD1. Judging by the DNA end, TRBJ2-7 fits better; the J call may be wrong. The CDR3 spans 13 residues. Germline CDR1 reads MDHEN; CDR2 reads SYDVKM. This CDR3 is CASITNRGYEQYF. The CDR3 DNA reads as TGTGCCAGCATCACAAACAGGGGTTACGAGCAGTACTTC.

The chain couples TRBV2 to TRBJ1-1; D remains unclear. Trimming left V 1 base short and J 7 bases short, with 7 bases between. The CDR3 is 12 amino acids. CDR1 and CDR2 from the germline V gene are SNHLY and FYNNEI. CDR3 in amino acids: CASSEGAGEAFF. CDR3 DNA sequence: TGTGCCAGCAGTGAAGGCGCGGGTGAAGCTTTCTTT.

This clone has just a few counts. The CDR3 sequence: CASSPVQGNTEAFF. DNA for the CDR3: TGTGCCAGCTCACCTGTACAGGGAAACACTGAAGCTTTCTTT. V usage is TRBV18 and J usage is TRBJ1-1; a weak D match, TRBD1 (6 bases). Trimming removed 3 bases from V and 2 bases from J, with 10 bases in between. Germline V CDR1 and CDR2: KGHSH, LQKENI. The CDR3 sequence is 14 residues long.

The CDR3 sequence: CASSYGRGGGKLFF. Written as DNA, the CDR3 is TGTGCCAGCAGCTACGGCAGGGGAGGGGGAAAACTGTTTTTT. The V and J genes are TRBV5-8 and TRBJ1-4; D might be TRBD1 (6 bases). The CDR3 has 14 amino acids. V lost 3 bases and J 10 bases, leaving 16 bases between the germline ends. Germline CDR1 and CDR2: SGHTS and YDEGEE. The whole variable domain, filled in from reference TRBV5-8 and TRBJ1-4, reads EAGVTQSPTHLIKTRGQQATLRCSPISGHTSVYWYQQALGLGLQFLLWYDEGEERNRGNFPPRFSGRQFPNYSSELNVNALELEDSALYLCASSYGRGGGKLFFGSGTQLSVL.

The chain joins TRBV7-2 to TRBJ1-3; D gene ambiguous. This CDR3 contains 13 residues. Germline lookup yields CDR1 SGHTA and CDR2 FQGNSA. The V end was cut by 4 bases, the J end by 0 bases, with 4 bases between. The CDR3 sequence: CASSSSSGNTIYF. In DNA form, the CDR3 reads TGTGCCAGCAGCTCTAGCTCTGGAAACACCATATATTTT.